The 29 T cell receptor beta chains given below trace back to one sample, sequenced in a study of molecular identifiers for immune sequencing clone quantification (dated by TCRdb to about 2018). Library method: PCR. The instrument given in TCRdb is Illumina HiSeq 4000. TCRdb reran the public reads through fastp at Q25 and MiXCR, keeping productive beta chains. CDR3 protein sequences are deduplicated, and each keeps its most common genes and DNA. In all, the sample holds roughly 50,000 distinct CDR3 sequences, and roughly a quarter of those were seen once. The ten biggest clones cover around 1.8% of the sample. Sequences were obtained from naive CD8+ T cells from blood, with Jurkat cell RNA spiked in. Interpreted using the paper, the cell subset or site label stands for: FACS-sorted CD8+CD4-CCR7+CD45RA+ naive T cells. Receptor source: a human donor in good health. Some libraries in this study had Jurkat cell RNA spiked in.

This clonotype was seen many times. This rearrangement joins TRBV27 to TRBJ2-7; 8 positions agree with TRBD2. The V and J ends lost 8 bases and 3 bases, in that order; junction bases with no gene match: 12. From germline, CDR1 is MNHEY and CDR2 SMNVEV (reference sequence). This CDR3 contains 15 residues. The CDR3 nucleotides read TGTGCCAGCGGCCAAGGGACTAGTTTTTTCTACGAGCAGTACTTC. It encodes CASGQGTSFFYEQYF.

This clonotype has ten or more counts. The V and J genes are TRBV5-6 and TRBJ2-1; 9 bases line up with TRBD2. Germline CDR1 reads SGHDT; CDR2 reads YYEEEE. V lost 4 bases and J lost 7; bases outside the gene matches: 9. The CDR3 spans 15 residues. The CDR3 loop is CASSPRGGPENEQFF. The DNA of the CDR3 is TGTGCCAGCAGCCCGCGGGGGGGGCCGGAGAATGAGCAGTTCTTC.

Note on this clonotype: A much more abundant neighbour one base away suggests this may be a read error. V usage is TRBV6-2 or TRBV6-3 and J usage is TRBJ2-3; 7 bases are shared with TRBD2. CDR3 length: 13 residues. The germline CDR1 and CDR2 sequences are MNHEY and SVGEGT. In DNA form, the CDR3 reads TGTGTCAGCAGTCCTACTAGCGCAGATACGCAGTATTTT. Amino acids: CVSSPTSADTQYF.

This clonotype has ten or more counts. The chain links TRBV24-1 to TRBJ2-2; the D gene is possibly TRBD2 (5 bases). Trimming removed 1 base at V and 1 base at J, with 9 bases between. Germline V gene data show CDR1 as KGHDR and CDR2 as SFDVKD. CDR3 length: 16 amino acids. As DNA, the CDR3 is TGTGCCACCAGTGATTTAGGAGCGGTGAACACCGGGGAGCTGTTTTTT. Amino acids: CATSDLGAVNTGELFF.

Ten or more counts support this clonotype. The gene calls are TRBV4-1 and TRBJ2-3; no reliable D call. CDR3 size: 15 residues. From germline, CDR1 is MGHRA and CDR2 YSYEKL. V shed 0 bases and J shed 2 bases, with 9 bases lying between them. The CDR3 protein is CASSQEPRPTDTQYF. DNA for the CDR3: TGCGCCAGCAGCCAAGAACCTAGACCCACAGATACGCAGTATTTT.

In the case of this clonotype: This may come from a read error, since a much larger clone is one base off. The chain uses TRBV4-1 and TRBJ1-1, with D tentatively TRBD1 (5 bases). Germline CDR1 is MGHRA and CDR2 is YSYEKL. This CDR3 has 15 amino acids. Trimming took off 1 base at V and 2 bases at J, with 11 bases between the two ends. DNA for the CDR3: TGCGCCAGCAGCCAAGGTAGAAGGGACAACACTGAAGCTTTCTTT. This encodes CASSQGRRDNTEAFF.

On this clonotype itself: Given a much more abundant clone one base away, this may be a read error. The chain is built from TRBV6-1 and TRBJ2-3; 8 bases line up with TRBD2. Germline lookup yields CDR1 MNHNS and CDR2 SASEGT. CDR3 length: 13 residues. CDR3 sequence: CDIPGLVADTQYF. The CDR3 nucleotides are TGTGACATCCCGGGACTAGTGGCAGATACGCAGTATTTT.

Comment on this clonotype: A much larger clone lies one base from this, so it may be a read error. The chain links TRBV20-1 to TRBJ2-7; 12 nucleotides line up with TRBD2. Germline CDR1 is DFQATT and CDR2 is SNEGSKA (reference sequence). The CDR3 contains 15 residues. The CDR3 protein is CSARGTSGSAYAQYF. The CDR3 DNA is TGCAGTGCTAGGGGGACTAGCGGGTCCGCCTACGCGCAGTACTTC.

This clonotype was counted ten times or more. The chain recombines TRBV12-3 or TRBV12-4 with TRBJ1-1; D unclear. This CDR3 is built from 12 residues. The V end lost 6 bases, the J end lost 3 bases, and 8 bases lay between the germline ends. The CDR3 region has the DNA TGTGCCAGCAGCCCCTTTGACACTGAAGCTTTCTTT. The encoded protein is CASSPFDTEAFF.

This chain connects TRBV29-1 to TRBJ2-7; TRBD1 aligns across 7 bases. J was trimmed by 2 bases and V by 1 base; bases with no gene match: 5. The CDR3 consists of 14 residues. The germline CDR1 and CDR2 sequences are SQVTM and ANQGSEA. This chain's CDR3 is CSVEGRDSTYEQYF. The DNA for the CDR3 is TGCAGCGTTGAAGGTCGGGACAGCACCTACGAGCAGTACTTC.

This clonotype was observed at least ten times. The rearrangement joins TRBV14 to TRBJ1-4; 8 bases fit TRBD1. This CDR3 comprises 15 residues. Germline lookup yields CDR1 SGHDN and CDR2 FVKESK. Trimming at V came to 5 bases and at J to 6 bases, leaving 8 bases not matched to a gene. CDR3 loop: CASSFRTGFDEKLFF. The CDR3 nucleotides are TGTGCCAGCAGCTTCCGGACAGGGTTTGATGAAAAACTGTTTTTT.

In this sample, this clonotype turned up many times. The V call is TRBV4-3, the J call TRBJ2-1, with D possibly matching TRBD2 (5 bases). The CDR3 runs to 13 residues. The V gene lost 2 bases and the J gene lost 6 bases, with 8 bases spanning the gap. Germline V gene data show CDR1 as LGHNA and CDR2 as YSLEER. The CDR3: CASSQSGGNEQFF. DNA for the CDR3: TGCGCCAGCAGCCAAAGCGGCGGCAATGAGCAGTTCTTC.

This clonotype was picked up many times. The chain couples TRBV12-5 to TRBJ2-4; D is uncertain. With 1 base removed from V and 6 bases from J, the gap between germline ends came to 4 bases. The CDR3 is 12 residues long. Germline V CDR1 and CDR2: LGHNT, FRNRAP. The CDR3 nucleotides are TGTGCTAGTGGTTTGGCCTCAAACATTCAGTACTTC. Amino acid sequence: CASGLASNIQYF.

On this clonotype itself: A much larger clone lies one base from this, so it may be a read error. J is TRBJ2-7 and V is TRBV4-3, with no clear D. The CDR3 runs to 15 residues. Germline-derived CDR1 and CDR2 are LGHNA and YSLEER. V was clipped by 4 bases and J by 4 bases, with 17 bases between them. CDR3 nucleotides: TGCGCCAGCAGCCGAGCCCTCGGGTTTCAATACGAGCAGTACTTC. Translation: CASSRALGFQYEQYF.

Ten or more counts support this clonotype. The rearrangement joins TRBV4-1 to TRBJ1-1, with D perhaps TRBD1 (5 bases). Trimming pared 6 bases from V and 7 bases from J, leaving 12 bases between. This CDR3 comprises 12 residues. Germline V gene sequence: CDR1 MGHRA, CDR2 YSYEKL. The DNA for the CDR3 is TGCGCCAGCAGGGACAACAGTTTTGAAGCTTTCTTT. The encoded protein is CASRDNSFEAFF.

This clonotype was recorded at least ten times. The rearrangement links TRBV3-1 to TRBJ2-3, with D perhaps TRBD2 (6 bases). The germline V and J ends were trimmed by 7 bases and 2 bases, with 13 bases remaining between them. CDR1 is LGHDT and CDR2 is YNNKEL in the germline V gene (reference sequence). CDR3 length equals 14 residues. DNA of the CDR3: TGTGCCAGCAACTCGCGCGGGGACACAGATACGCAGTATTTT. The encoded protein is CASNSRGDTDTQYF.

This clonotype came up a few times. The chain is built from TRBV20-1 and TRBJ1-5; tentative D call: TRBD1 (6 bases). The CDR3 extends over 16 amino acids. The germline V gene encodes CDR1 DFQATT and CDR2 SNEGSKA (reference sequence). The V end was cut by 0 bases, the J end by 9 bases, with 21 bases between. CDR3 sequence (DNA): TGCAGTGCTAGAGATGGGGCAGGGGCCACGGAGCGGCCCCAGCATTTT. Translation gives CSARDGAGATERPQHF.

As regards this clonotype: Just one base apart from a much larger clone, this may be a read error. This chain joins TRBV29-1 and TRBJ1-2, with D perhaps TRBD1 (5 bases). The CDR3 sequence is 14 residues long. Trimming removed 3 bases at V and 6 bases at J, with 17 bases between. Germline V CDR1 and CDR2: SQVTM, ANQGSEA. This CDR3 is CSVEGLQGTHGYTF. DNA of the CDR3: TGCAGCGTTGAGGGACTGCAGGGTACCCATGGCTACACCTTC. The full variable domain, in which reference TRBV29-1 and TRBJ1-2 provide the parts outside the CDR3, is SAVISQKPSRDICQRGTSLTIQCQVDSQVTMMFWYRQQPGQSLTLIATANQGSEATYESGFVIDKFPISRPNLTFSTLTVSNMSPEDSSIYLCSVEGLQGTHGYTFGSGTRLTVV.

This clonotype was recorded at least ten times. The rearrangement joins TRBV5-8 to TRBJ2-1; 9 positions agree with TRBD1. The germline V gene encodes CDR1 SGHTS and CDR2 YDEGEE. Trimming took 7 bases from V and 8 from J; bases not matched to a gene: 16. CDR3 length equals 16 residues. The CDR3 DNA is TGTGCCAGCCGTTTGCGGTGGGGACAGGGCCTCCATGAGCAGTTCTTC. Amino acids: CASRLRWGQGLHEQFF. Looking up the rest from reference TRBV5-8 and TRBJ2-1 gives the full variable domain: EAGVTQSPTHLIKTRGQQATLRCSPISGHTSVYWYQQALGLGLQFLLWYDEGEERNRGNFPPRFSGRQFPNYSSELNVNALELEDSALYLCASRLRWGQGLHEQFFGPGTRLTVL.

Only a few counts were recorded for this clonotype. The chain has TRBV4-3 and TRBJ2-2; TRBD1 aligns across 9 bases. This CDR3 comprises 16 residues. V dropped 5 bases and J dropped 5; count of bases not matched to a gene: 9. Per germline, CDR1 LGHNA and CDR2 YSLEER. CDR3 loop: CASSTGTGYRTGELFF. CDR3 nucleotide sequence: TGCGCCAGCAGCACGGGGACAGGGTATAGAACCGGGGAGCTGTTTTTT.

Note on this clonotype: Possible read error: a much larger clone is one base away. This sequence joins TRBV7-8 and TRBJ2-1; 10 bases map to TRBD2. Germline V gene data show CDR1 as SGHVS and CDR2 as FQNEAQ. The CDR3 consists of 15 residues. The CDR3 nucleotides read TGTGCCAGCAGCTTCATAGCGGGGGGCCGCAATGCGCAGTTCTTC. It encodes CASSFIAGGRNAQFF.

Notes on this clonotype: The junction does not match germline at one end; this may be a read error. J is TRBJ2-7 and V is TRBV7-9, with D perhaps matching TRBD1 (6 bases). This CDR3 has 12 amino acids. Looked up from germline, CDR1 is SEHNR and CDR2 is FQNEAQ (reference sequence). This chain's CDR3 is CAGSFTGSGQYF. The CDR3 DNA reads TGTGCCGGCAGCTTTACAGGGTCTGGGCAGTACTTC.

Comment on this clonotype: It may be a read error: a sequence one base away is much more abundant. The chain has TRBV2 and TRBJ2-7; weak D call: TRBD2 (5 bases). V lost 11 bases to trimming and J lost 6 bases, with 14 bases between them. CDR1 is SNHLY and CDR2 is FYNNEI in the germline V gene. The CDR3 length is 11 residues. Here the CDR3 reads CAGGNSGEQYF. CDR3 DNA: TGTGCCGGAGGAAACAGTGGCGAGCAGTACTTC.

A remark on this clonotype: This may come from a read error, since a much larger clone is one base off. V is TRBV7-3 and J is TRBJ2-1; D may be TRBD1 (7 bases). This CDR3 comprises 15 residues. In germline, CDR1 is SGHTA, CDR2 FQGTGA. The V end was cut by 2 bases, the J end by 8 bases, with 16 bases between. The chain's CDR3 is CASSLGGTANDEQFF. Here the CDR3 DNA reads TGTGCCAGCAGCTTAGGCGGGACAGCAAACGATGAGCAGTTCTTC. The full variable domain, completed using reference TRBV7-3 and TRBJ2-1, is GAGVSQTPSNKVTEKGKYVELRCDPISGHTALYWYRQSLGQGPEFLIYFQGTGAADDSGLPNDRFFAVRPEGSVSTLKIQRTERGDSAVYLCASSLGGTANDEQFFGPGTRLTVL.

Many counts were recorded for this clonotype. The chain has TRBV24-1 and TRBJ2-2; no firm D call. Trimming took off 3 bases at V and 1 base at J, with 5 bases between the two ends. The CDR3 is made up of 14 amino acids. CDR1 KGHDR and CDR2 SFDVKD come from the germline V gene. The CDR3 is CATSDTVNTGELFF. CDR3 coding DNA: TGTGCCACCAGTGATACAGTGAACACCGGGGAGCTGTTTTTT.

The chain couples TRBV9 to TRBJ1-2; possible D gene TRBD1, 5 bases. CDR3 size: 15 residues. Germline CDR1 and CDR2: SGDLS and YYNGEE. Trimming took off 3 bases at V and 2 bases at J, with 14 bases between the two ends. This CDR3 is CASSETFGGNYGYTF. The CDR3, as DNA: TGTGCCAGCAGCGAAACCTTCGGGGGGAACTATGGCTACACCTTC.

On this clonotype: The junction shows a germline mismatch at one end, possibly a read error. The CDR3 DNA reads as TGTGCCAGCAGCTGGGTTTTGGCGGGAGCGAACACCGGGGAGCTGTCTTTT. Translated, it gives CASSWVLAGANTGELSF. The chain employs TRBV11-2 and TRBJ2-2, with TRBD2 matching 7 bases. Germline assignment: CDR1 SGHAT and CDR2 FQNNGV. This CDR3 comprises 17 residues. The full variable domain, in which reference TRBV11-2 and TRBJ2-2 provide the parts outside the CDR3, is EAGVAQSPRYKIIEKRQSVAFWCNPISGHATLYWYQQILGQGPKLLIQFQNNGVVDDSQLPKDRFSAERLKGVDSTLKIQPAKLEDSAVYLCASSWVLAGANTGELSFGEGSRLTVL.

This clonotype was counted only a few times. This rearrangement joins TRBV7-3 to TRBJ2-7; 8 positions match TRBD2. V was pared by 1 base and J by 2 bases, with 4 bases of the junction left unmatched. This CDR3 region has 15 residues. The germline gives CDR1 SGHTA, CDR2 FQGTGA. The chain's CDR3 is CASSLNSGTAYEQYF. In DNA, the CDR3 is TGTGCCAGCAGCTTAAATAGCGGGACCGCCTACGAGCAGTACTTC.

With respect to this clonotype: This sequence may be a read error, since a much larger clone differs from it by one base. The CDR3 reads CASGTGEISYELYF. The CDR3 coding sequence is TGTGCCAGTGGAACAGGGGAAATCTCCTACGAGCTGTACTTC. The chain joins TRBV19 to TRBJ2-7; 7 bases agree with TRBD1. This CDR3 comprises 14 residues. Germline-derived CDR1 and CDR2 are LNHDA and SQIVND (reference sequence). Together with reference TRBV19 and TRBJ2-7, the CDR3 gives the full variable domain: DGGITQSPKYLFRKEGQNVTLSCEQNLNHDAMYWYRQDPGQGLRLIYYSQIVNDFQKGDIAEGYSVSREKKESFPLTVTSAQKNPTAFYLCASGTGEISYELYFGPGTRLTVT.